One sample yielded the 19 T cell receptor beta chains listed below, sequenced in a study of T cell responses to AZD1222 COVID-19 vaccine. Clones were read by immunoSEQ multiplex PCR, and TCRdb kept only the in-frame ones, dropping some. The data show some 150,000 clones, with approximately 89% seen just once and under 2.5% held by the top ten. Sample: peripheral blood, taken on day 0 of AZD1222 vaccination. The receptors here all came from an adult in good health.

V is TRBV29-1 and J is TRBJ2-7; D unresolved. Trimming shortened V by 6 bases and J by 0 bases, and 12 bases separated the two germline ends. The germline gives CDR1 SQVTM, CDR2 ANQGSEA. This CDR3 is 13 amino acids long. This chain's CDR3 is CSVKFTASYEQYF. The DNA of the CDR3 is TGCAGCGTCAAGTTCACGGCCTCCTACGAGCAGTACTTC.

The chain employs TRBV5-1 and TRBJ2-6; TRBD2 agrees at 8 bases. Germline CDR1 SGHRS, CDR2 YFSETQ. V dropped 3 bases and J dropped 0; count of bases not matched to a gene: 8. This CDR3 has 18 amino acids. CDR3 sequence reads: CASSWMMAGGSGANVLTF. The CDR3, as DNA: TGCGCCAGCAGCTGGATGATGGCGGGAGGCTCTGGGGCCAACGTCCTGACTTTC. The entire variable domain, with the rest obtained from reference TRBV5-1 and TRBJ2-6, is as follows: KAGVTQTPRYLIKTRGQQVTLSCSPISGHRSVSWYQQTPGQGLQFLFEYFSETQRNKGNFPGRFSGRQFSNSRSEMNVSTLELGDSALYLCASSWMMAGGSGANVLTFGAGSRLTVL.

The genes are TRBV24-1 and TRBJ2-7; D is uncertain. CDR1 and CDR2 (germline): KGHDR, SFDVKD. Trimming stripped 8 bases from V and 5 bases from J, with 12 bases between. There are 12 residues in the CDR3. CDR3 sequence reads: CATKSKVNEQYF. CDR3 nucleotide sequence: TGTGCCACCAAGTCGAAGGTTAACGAGCAGTACTTC.

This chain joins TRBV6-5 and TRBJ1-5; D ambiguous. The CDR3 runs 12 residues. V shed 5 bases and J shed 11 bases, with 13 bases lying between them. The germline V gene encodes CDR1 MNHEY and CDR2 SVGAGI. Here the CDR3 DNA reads TGTGCCAGCAGTCACCCCGGGAGGGCCCAGCATTTT. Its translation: CASSHPGRAQHF.

The CDR3 loop reads CASSVVGLVDEQFF. In nucleotides, the CDR3 is TGTGCCAGCAGCGTAGTAGGTTTGGTCGATGAGCAGTTCTTC. The rearrangement uses TRBV9 and TRBJ2-1; no reliable D call. This CDR3 spans 14 amino acids. The germline gives CDR1 SGDLS, CDR2 YYNGEE. Trimming pared 0 bases from V and 8 bases from J, leaving 12 bases between.

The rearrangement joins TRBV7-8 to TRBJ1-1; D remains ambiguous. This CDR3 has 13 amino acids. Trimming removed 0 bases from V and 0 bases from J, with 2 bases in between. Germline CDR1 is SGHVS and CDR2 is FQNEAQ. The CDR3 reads CASSLALNTEAFF. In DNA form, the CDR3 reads TGTGCCAGCAGCTTAGCGCTGAACACTGAAGCTTTCTTT.

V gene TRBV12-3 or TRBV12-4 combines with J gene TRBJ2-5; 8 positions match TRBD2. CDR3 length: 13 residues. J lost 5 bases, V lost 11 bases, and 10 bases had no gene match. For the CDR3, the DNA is TGTGCCTCACAGCGGGAGATCAGGGAGACCCAGTACTTC. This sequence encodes CASQREIRETQYF.

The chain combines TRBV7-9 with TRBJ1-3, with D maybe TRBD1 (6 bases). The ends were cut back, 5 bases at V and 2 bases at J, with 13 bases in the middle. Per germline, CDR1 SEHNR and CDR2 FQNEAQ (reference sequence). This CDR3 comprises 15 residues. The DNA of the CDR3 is TGTGCCAGCAGCCTCGAAGGGGGTACTGGAAACACCATATATTTT. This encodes CASSLEGGTGNTIYF.

The CDR3 DNA reads as TGTGCCTGGAACCCCAGGGCAGCTAATCAGCCCCAGCATTTT. Amino acids: CAWNPRAANQPQHF. The chain has TRBV30 and TRBJ1-5; TRBD1 is a possible D gene (5 bases). The germline V gene has CDR1 GTSNPN and CDR2 SVGIG (reference sequence). The CDR3 runs 14 residues. The V end was cut by 4 bases, the J end by 4 bases, with 14 bases between. Filled out from reference TRBV30 and TRBJ1-5, the complete variable domain reads SQTIHQWPATLVQPVGSPLSLECTVEGTSNPNLYWYRQAAGRGLQLLFYSVGIGQISSEVPQNLSASRPQDRQFILSSKKLLLSDSGFYLCAWNPRAANQPQHFGDGTRLSIL.

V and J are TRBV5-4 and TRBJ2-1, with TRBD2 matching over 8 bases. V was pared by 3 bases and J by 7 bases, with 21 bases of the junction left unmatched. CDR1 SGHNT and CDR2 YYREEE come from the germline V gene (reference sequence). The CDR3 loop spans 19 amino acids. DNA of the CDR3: TGTGCCAGCAGCTCCCCCCTGGGGGGCAGCGGGAGAGCCGGTAATGAGCAGTTCTTC. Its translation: CASSSPLGGSGRAGNEQFF.

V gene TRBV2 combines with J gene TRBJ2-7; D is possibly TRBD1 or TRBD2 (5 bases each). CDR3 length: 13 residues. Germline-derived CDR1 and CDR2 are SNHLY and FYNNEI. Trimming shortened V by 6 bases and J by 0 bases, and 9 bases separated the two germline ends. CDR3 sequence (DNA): TGTGCCAGCAGGAGAGGGGTCTCCTACGAGCAGTACTTC. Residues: CASRRGVSYEQYF.

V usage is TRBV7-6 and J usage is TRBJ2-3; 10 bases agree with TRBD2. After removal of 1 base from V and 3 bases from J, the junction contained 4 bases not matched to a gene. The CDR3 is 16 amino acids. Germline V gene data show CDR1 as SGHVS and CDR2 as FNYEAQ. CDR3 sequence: CASSLGPGLATDTQYF. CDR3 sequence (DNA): TGTGCCAGCAGCTTAGGCCCGGGACTAGCGACAGATACGCAGTATTTT. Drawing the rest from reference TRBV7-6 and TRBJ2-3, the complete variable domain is GAGVSQSPRYKVTKRGQDVALRCDPISGHVSLYWYRQALGQGPEFLTYFNYEAQQDKSGLPNDRFSAERPEGSISTLTIQRTEQRDSAMYRCASSLGPGLATDTQYFGPGTRLTVL.

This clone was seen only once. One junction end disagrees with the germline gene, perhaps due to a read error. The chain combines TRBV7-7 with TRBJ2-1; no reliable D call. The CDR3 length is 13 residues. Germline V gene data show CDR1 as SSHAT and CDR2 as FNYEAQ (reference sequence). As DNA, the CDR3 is TGTGCTAGCAGCACGGACCGGGCGAATGAGCAGTTCTTC. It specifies CASSTDRANEQFF.

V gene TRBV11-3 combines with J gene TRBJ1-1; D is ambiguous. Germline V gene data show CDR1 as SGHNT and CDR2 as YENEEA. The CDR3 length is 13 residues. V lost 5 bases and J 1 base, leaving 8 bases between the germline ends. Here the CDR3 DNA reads TGTGCCAGCAGCCACAAGGGGAACACTGAAGCTTTCTTT. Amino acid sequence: CASSHKGNTEAFF.

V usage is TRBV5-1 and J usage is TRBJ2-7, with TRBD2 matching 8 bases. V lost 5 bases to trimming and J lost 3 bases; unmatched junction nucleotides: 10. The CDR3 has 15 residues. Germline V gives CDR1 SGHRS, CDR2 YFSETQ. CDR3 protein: CASSEGGRYNYEQYF. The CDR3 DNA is TGCGCCAGCAGTGAAGGCGGGAGGTATAACTACGAGCAGTACTTC.

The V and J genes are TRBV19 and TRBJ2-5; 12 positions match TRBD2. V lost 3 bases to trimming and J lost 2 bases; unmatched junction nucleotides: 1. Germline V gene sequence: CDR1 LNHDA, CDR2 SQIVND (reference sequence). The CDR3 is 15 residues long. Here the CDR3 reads CASSITSGRQETQYF. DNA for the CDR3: TGTGCCAGTAGTATCACTAGCGGGAGGCAAGAGACCCAGTACTTC.

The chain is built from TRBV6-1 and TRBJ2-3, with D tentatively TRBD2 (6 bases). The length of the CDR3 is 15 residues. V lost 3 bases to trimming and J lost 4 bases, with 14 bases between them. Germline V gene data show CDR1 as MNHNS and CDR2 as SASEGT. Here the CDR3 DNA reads TGTGCCAGCAGTGAGATGGAGGAGGGTGCAGATACGCAGTATTTT. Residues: CASSEMEEGADTQYF.

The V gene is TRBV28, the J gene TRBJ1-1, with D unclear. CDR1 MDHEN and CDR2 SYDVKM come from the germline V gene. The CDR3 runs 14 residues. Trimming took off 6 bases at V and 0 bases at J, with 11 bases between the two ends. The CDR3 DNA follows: TGTGCCAGCAGGCTCCCGACTGTGAACACTGAAGCTTTCTTT. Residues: CASRLPTVNTEAFF. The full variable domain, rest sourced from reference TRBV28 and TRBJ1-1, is DVKVTQSSRYLVKRTGEKVFLECVQDMDHENMFWYRQDPGLGLRLIYFSYDVKMKEKGDIPEGYSVSREKKERFSLILESASTNQTSMYLCASRLPTVNTEAFFGQGTRLTVV.

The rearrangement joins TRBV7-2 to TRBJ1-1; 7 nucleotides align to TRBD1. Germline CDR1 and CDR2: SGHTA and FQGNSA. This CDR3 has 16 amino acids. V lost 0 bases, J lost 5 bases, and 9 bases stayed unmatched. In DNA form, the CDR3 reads TGTGCCAGCAGCTTAGCAGGGGGCGATTGGAGGACTGAAGCTTTCTTT. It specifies CASSLAGGDWRTEAFF. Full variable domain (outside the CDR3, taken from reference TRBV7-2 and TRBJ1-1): GAGVSQSPSNKVTEKGKDVELRCDPISGHTALYWYRQSLGQGLEFLIYFQGNSAPDKSGLPSDRFSAERTGGSVSTLTIQRTQQEDSAVYLCASSLAGGDWRTEAFFGQGTRLTVV.